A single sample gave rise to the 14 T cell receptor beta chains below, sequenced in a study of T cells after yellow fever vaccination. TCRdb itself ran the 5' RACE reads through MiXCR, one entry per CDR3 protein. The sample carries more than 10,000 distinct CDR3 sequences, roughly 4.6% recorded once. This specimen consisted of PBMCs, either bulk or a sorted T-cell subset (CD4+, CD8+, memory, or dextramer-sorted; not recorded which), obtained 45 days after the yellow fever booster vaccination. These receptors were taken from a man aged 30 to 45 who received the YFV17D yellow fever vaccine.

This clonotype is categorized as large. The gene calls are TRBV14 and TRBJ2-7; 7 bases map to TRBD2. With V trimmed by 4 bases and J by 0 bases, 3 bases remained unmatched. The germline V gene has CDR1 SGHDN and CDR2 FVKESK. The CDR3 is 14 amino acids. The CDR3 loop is CASSRDYPSYEQYF. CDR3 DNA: TGTGCCAGCAGCCGGGACTACCCCTCCTACGAGCAGTACTTC.

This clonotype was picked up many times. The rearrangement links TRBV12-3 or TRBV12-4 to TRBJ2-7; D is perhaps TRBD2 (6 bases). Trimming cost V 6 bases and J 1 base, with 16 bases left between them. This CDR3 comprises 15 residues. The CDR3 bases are TGTGCCAGCAGGGGGGGTCAGGGCATATCCTACGAGCAGTACTTC. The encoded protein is CASRGGQGISYEQYF.

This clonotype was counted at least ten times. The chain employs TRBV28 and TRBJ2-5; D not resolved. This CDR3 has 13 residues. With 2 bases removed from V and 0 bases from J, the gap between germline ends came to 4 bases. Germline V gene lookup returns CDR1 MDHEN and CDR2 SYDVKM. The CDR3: CASSLEYQETQYF. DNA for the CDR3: TGTGCCAGCAGTTTAGAGTACCAAGAGACCCAGTACTTC.

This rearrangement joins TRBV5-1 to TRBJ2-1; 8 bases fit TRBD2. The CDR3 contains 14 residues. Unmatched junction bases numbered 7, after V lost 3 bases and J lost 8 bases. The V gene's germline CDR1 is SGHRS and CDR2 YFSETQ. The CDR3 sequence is CASSSPGLVDEQFF. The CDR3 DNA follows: TGCGCCAGCAGCTCGCCGGGACTAGTCGATGAGCAGTTCTTC.

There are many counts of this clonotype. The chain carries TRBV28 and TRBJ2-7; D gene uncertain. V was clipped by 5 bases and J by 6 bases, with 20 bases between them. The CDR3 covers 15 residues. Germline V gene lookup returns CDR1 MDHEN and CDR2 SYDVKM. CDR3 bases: TGTGCCAGCAGTCCTTCCTACTCGGCAGGCCCCGAGCAGTACTTC. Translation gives CASSPSYSAGPEQYF.

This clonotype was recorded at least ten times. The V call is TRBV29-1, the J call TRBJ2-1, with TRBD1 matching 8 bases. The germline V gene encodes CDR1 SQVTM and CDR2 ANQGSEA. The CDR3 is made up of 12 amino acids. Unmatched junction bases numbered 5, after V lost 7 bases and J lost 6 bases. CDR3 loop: CSGLTGVNEQFF. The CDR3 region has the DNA TGCAGCGGATTGACAGGGGTCAATGAGCAGTTCTTC.

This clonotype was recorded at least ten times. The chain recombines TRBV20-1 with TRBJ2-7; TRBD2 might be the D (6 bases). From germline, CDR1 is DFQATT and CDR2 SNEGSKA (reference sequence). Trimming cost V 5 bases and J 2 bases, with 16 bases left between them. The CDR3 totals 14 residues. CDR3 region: CSAPRGGPPYEQYF. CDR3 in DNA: TGCAGTGCTCCGCGGGGTGGACCTCCCTACGAGCAGTACTTC.

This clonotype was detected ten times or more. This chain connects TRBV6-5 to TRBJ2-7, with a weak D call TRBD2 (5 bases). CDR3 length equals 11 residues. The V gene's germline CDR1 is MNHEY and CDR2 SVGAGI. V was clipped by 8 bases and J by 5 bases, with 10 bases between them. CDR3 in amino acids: CASGGGHEQYF. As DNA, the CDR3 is TGTGCCAGCGGAGGCGGCCACGAGCAGTACTTC.

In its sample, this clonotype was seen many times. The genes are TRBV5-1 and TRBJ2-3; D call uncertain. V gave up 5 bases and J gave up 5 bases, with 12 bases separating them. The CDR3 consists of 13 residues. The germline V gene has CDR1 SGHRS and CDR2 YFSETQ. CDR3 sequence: CASRPAWGDTQYF. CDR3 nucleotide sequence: TGCGCCAGCAGACCGGCCTGGGGAGATACGCAGTATTTT.

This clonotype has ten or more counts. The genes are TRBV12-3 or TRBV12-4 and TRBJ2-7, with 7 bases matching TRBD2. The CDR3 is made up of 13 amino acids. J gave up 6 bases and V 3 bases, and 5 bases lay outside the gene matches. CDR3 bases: TGTGCCAGCAGTTTTGTCAGGGAGGGCGAGCAGTACTTC. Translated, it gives CASSFVREGEQYF.

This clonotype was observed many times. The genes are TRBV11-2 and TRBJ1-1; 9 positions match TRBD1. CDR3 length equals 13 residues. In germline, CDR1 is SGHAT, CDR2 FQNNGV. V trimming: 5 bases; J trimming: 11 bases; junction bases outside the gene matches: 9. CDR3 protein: CASSGQGRLAAFF. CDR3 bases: TGTGCCAGCAGCGGACAGGGGCGGTTGGCGGCTTTCTTT.

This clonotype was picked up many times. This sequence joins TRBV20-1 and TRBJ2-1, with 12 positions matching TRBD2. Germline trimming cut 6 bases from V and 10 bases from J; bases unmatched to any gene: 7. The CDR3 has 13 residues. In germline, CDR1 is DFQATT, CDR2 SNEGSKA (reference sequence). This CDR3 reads CSARLAGVPEQFF. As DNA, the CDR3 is TGCAGTGCCAGACTAGCGGGAGTTCCGGAGCAGTTCTTC.

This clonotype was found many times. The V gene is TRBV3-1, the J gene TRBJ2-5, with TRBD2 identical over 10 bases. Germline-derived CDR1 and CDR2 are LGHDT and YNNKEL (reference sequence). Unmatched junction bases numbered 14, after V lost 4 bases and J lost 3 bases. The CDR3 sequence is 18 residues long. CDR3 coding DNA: TGTGCCAGCAGCCCGACCTTACAGTTAGCGGGAGGCGAAGAGACCCAGTACTTC. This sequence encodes CASSPTLQLAGGEETQYF.

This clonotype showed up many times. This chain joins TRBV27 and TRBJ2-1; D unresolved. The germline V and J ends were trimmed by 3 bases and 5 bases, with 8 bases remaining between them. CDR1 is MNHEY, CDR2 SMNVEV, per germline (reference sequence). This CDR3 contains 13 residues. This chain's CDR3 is CASSFLGNNEQFF. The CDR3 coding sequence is TGTGCCAGCAGTTTCCTAGGTAACAATGAGCAGTTCTTC.